Given below is one T cell receptor (beta chain) in context. Its antigen is unidentified. This CDR3 has 14 amino acids. Germline loops: CDR1 SGHTA, CDR2 FQGNSA. Trimming removed 5 bases at V and 7 bases at J, with 15 bases between. This sample is drawn from a study of T cell responses to AZD1222 COVID-19 vaccine. Whole-study findings and limits: The donor group comprised mostly white British people and more females; the analysis possibly underestimated clonal diversity. Baseline seropositives among AZD1222 recipients totaled only five to seven. Spike as a whole was targeted by vaccine-associated CD4 TCRs, dominant at 160-218 and 743-854.

TCRdb's copy holds only in-frame clones and misses some; the assay was immunoSEQ multiplex PCR. Here the sample spans some 30,000 clones, about nine tenths being singletons. The origin of this receptor is an adult who received the AZD1222 COVID-19 vaccine. Source: peripheral blood, taken 28 days after the second AZD1222 dose. This chain links TRBV7-2 with TRBJ2-1; D uncertain. CDR3 DNA: TGTGCCAGCAGCGCCCCCCTGTTGCGTAATGAGCAGTTCTTC. Its translation: CASSAPLLRNEQFF.